Each of the 29 T cell receptor beta chains below was sequenced from the same sample in a study of CD8+ T cells in alopecia areata. Following extraction, RNA underwent reverse transcription to cDNA, which served as the sequencing template. Generated by immunoSEQ multiplex PCR, the TCRdb table keeps only in-frame clones and is missing some. The sample has approximately 99,000 clones, roughly 60% seen once. The sample taken for sequencing was CD8+ T cells sorted from blood. The source of these receptors is a human donor in good health.

In DNA form, the CDR3 reads TGTGCCAGCAGCGATACTAGCGGGGGGAGTAGCGAGCAGTTCTTC. It specifies CASSDTSGGSSEQFF. The rearrangement joins TRBV9 to TRBJ2-1, with TRBD2 matching over 12 bases. The J segment lost 10 bases and the V segment lost 3 bases, leaving 8 bases of the junction unmatched. Germline-derived CDR1 and CDR2 are SGDLS and YYNGEE. The CDR3 is 15 residues long.

This chain links TRBV30 with TRBJ2-1; TRBD2 matches at 12 bases. Germline CDR1 and CDR2: GTSNPN and SVGIG (reference sequence). Trimming cost V 5 bases and J 4 bases; bases outside gene matches: 0. The CDR3 is 13 amino acids. The CDR3 coding sequence is TGTGCCTGGGGACTAGCGGGGTACAATGAGCAGTTCTTC. Protein product: CAWGLAGYNEQFF. Together with reference TRBV30 and TRBJ2-1, the CDR3 gives the full variable domain: SQTIHQWPATLVQPVGSPLSLECTVEGTSNPNLYWYRQAAGRGLQLLFYSVGIGQISSEVPQNLSASRPQDRQFILSSKKLLLSDSGFYLCAWGLAGYNEQFFGPGTRLTVL.

The CDR3 DNA reads TGTGCCAGCAGTGAAGCTCCGGGACAGGGCTACGAGCAGTACTTC. Residues: CASSEAPGQGYEQYF. The chain links TRBV2 to TRBJ2-7; 9 nucleotides agree with TRBD1. V dropped 0 bases and J dropped 3; count of bases not matched to a gene: 3. Germline-derived CDR1 and CDR2 are SNHLY and FYNNEI. This CDR3 is built from 15 residues.

The chain uses TRBV7-9 and TRBJ1-6; perhaps TRBD1 as D (5 bases). V was pared by 3 bases and J by 9 bases, with 12 bases between. CDR3 length equals 14 residues. The V gene's germline CDR1 is SEHNR and CDR2 FQNEAQ (reference sequence). The CDR3 sequence: CASSFLQVGSPLHF. The DNA for the CDR3 is TGTGCCAGCAGCTTTTTACAGGTCGGTTCACCCCTCCACTTT.

In DNA form, the CDR3 reads TGCAGCGTTACGACAGGGCGAGGTTCACCCCTCCACTTT. Its translation: CSVTTGRGSPLHF. The chain recombines TRBV29-1 with TRBJ1-6; 7 nucleotides align to TRBD1. This CDR3 is built from 13 residues. J gave up 9 bases and V 5 bases, and 7 bases lay outside the gene matches. Per germline, CDR1 SQVTM and CDR2 ANQGSEA.

The V and J genes are TRBV11-2 and TRBJ2-5, with 13 bases matching TRBD2. This CDR3 is built from 15 residues. The V gene end was trimmed by 5 bases and the J gene end by 5 bases; junction bases not matched to a gene: 5. Germline CDR1 SGHAT, CDR2 FQNNGV. CDR3 region: CASSTGLAGMETQYF. The CDR3 coding sequence is TGTGCCAGCAGCACGGGACTAGCGGGGATGGAGACCCAGTACTTC.

In DNA form, the CDR3 reads TGCGCCAGCAGCCAACCGGGACTAGCGGGGGGGCCCATCTCTGGGGCCAACGTCCTGACTTTC. Translation gives CASSQPGLAGGPISGANVLTF. The rearrangement links TRBV5-1 to TRBJ2-6, with 16 nucleotides matching TRBD2. V shed 4 bases and J 0 bases; nucleotides not matched to a gene: 10. The CDR3 contains 21 residues. Per germline, CDR1 SGHRS and CDR2 YFSETQ.

The V and J genes are TRBV7-2 and TRBJ1-1; D unresolved. CDR1 and CDR2 (germline): SGHTA, FQGNSA. Trimming took off 3 bases at V and 5 bases at J, with 7 bases between the two ends. The CDR3 is 12 residues long. CDR3 region: CASSLGWTEAFF. CDR3 bases: TGTGCCAGCAGCTTGGGATGGACTGAAGCTTTCTTT.

A few counts support this clone. This chain links TRBV11-2 with TRBJ2-4; 7 nucleotides line up with TRBD2. The CDR3 loop spans 17 amino acids. V shed 1 base and J 0 bases; nucleotides not matched to a gene: 6. Germline lookup yields CDR1 SGHAT and CDR2 FQNNGV. The CDR3 region is CASSLVWGGLAKNIQYF. CDR3 sequence (DNA): TGTGCCAGCAGCTTAGTCTGGGGAGGGCTAGCCAAAAACATTCAGTACTTC.

The chain is built from TRBV9 and TRBJ2-1; the D gene is possibly TRBD2 (7 bases). The V end lost 3 bases, the J end lost 6 bases, and 25 bases lay between the germline ends. The CDR3 sequence is 18 residues long. The V gene's germline CDR1 is SGDLS and CDR2 YYNGEE. CDR3 sequence reads: CASSGDTPRGGVFNEQFF. The CDR3, as DNA: TGTGCCAGCAGCGGAGATACCCCAAGGGGGGGGGTTTTCAATGAGCAGTTCTTC.

The rearrangement links TRBV13 to TRBJ1-1; D remains unclear. V was trimmed by 5 bases and J by 7 bases, leaving 8 bases between them. The CDR3 length is 11 residues. Germline V gives CDR1 PRHDT, CDR2 FYEKMQ (reference sequence). The CDR3 is CASSLRREAFF. The CDR3 bases are TGTGCCAGCAGCCTCAGACGTGAAGCTTTCTTT.

The rearrangement uses TRBV29-1 and TRBJ1-1, with 10 nucleotides matching TRBD1. J lost 6 bases, V lost 6 bases, and 4 bases had no gene match. CDR3 length equals 12 residues. The germline gives CDR1 SQVTM, CDR2 ANQGSEA. The CDR3 DNA follows: TGCAGCGTAGGGACAGGGGAGTCTGAAGCTTTCTTT. This codes for CSVGTGESEAFF. The full variable domain, rest sourced from reference TRBV29-1 and TRBJ1-1, is SAVISQKPSRDICQRGTSLTIQCQVDSQVTMMFWYRQQPGQSLTLIATANQGSEATYESGFVIDKFPISRPNLTFSTLTVSNMSPEDSSIYLCSVGTGESEAFFGQGTRLTVV.

As concerns this clone: Other DNA sequences in this sample translate to the same CDR3. V is TRBV13 and J is TRBJ2-7; D unresolved. Germline loops: CDR1 PRHDT, CDR2 FYEKMQ (reference sequence). V lost 4 bases and J lost 0, with 4 bases in between. CDR3 length: 12 amino acids. In DNA form, the CDR3 reads TGTGCCAGCAGCTCAAGCTCCTACGAGCAGTACTTC. Amino acid sequence: CASSSSSYEQYF. Variable domain in full (rest from reference TRBV13 and TRBJ2-7): AAGVIQSPRHLIKEKRETATLKCYPIPRHDTVYWYQQGPGQDPQFLISFYEKMQSDKGSIPDRFSAQQFSDYHSELNMSSLELGDSALYFCASSSSSYEQYFGPGTRLTVT.

This chain connects TRBV9 to TRBJ2-5; 9 bases map to TRBD2. Germline CDR1 and CDR2: SGDLS and YYNGEE. The CDR3 spans 15 residues. V gave up 2 bases and J gave up 4 bases; unmatched junction bases: 6. CDR3 in DNA: TGTGCCAGCAGCGTGGCGGGGGGGCCTTCAGAGACCCAGTACTTC. It translates to CASSVAGGPSETQYF.

Only a few counts were recorded for this clone. The rearrangement uses TRBV28 and TRBJ1-1, with D unresolved. The CDR3 covers 14 residues. The V and J ends lost 5 bases and 3 bases respectively, with 13 bases between them. Per germline, CDR1 MDHEN and CDR2 SYDVKM. The CDR3 is CASSAHSRDTEAFF. CDR3 DNA sequence: TGTGCCAGCAGTGCCCACTCAAGGGACACTGAAGCTTTCTTT.

Only a few counts were recorded for this clone. The chain joins TRBV11-2 to TRBJ2-1; possible D gene TRBD2, 6 bases. V was pared by 4 bases and J by 8 bases, with 15 bases between. Looked up from germline, CDR1 is SGHAT and CDR2 is FQNNGV. The CDR3 contains 14 residues. CDR3 in DNA: TGTGCCAGCAGCTCGGGGACTTATTCCCATGAGCAGTTCTTC. This gives the protein CASSSGTYSHEQFF.

The chain uses TRBV7-9 and TRBJ2-1; 11 bases are shared with TRBD2. The V and J ends lost 3 bases and 8 bases, in that order; junction bases with no gene match: 6. Germline CDR1 reads SEHNR; CDR2 reads FQNEAQ (reference sequence). The CDR3 is 15 amino acids. The CDR3 loop is CASSFLAGGRHEQFF. For the CDR3, the DNA is TGTGCCAGCAGCTTTTTAGCGGGGGGGCGTCATGAGCAGTTCTTC.

This chain uses TRBV6-5 with TRBJ2-7, with D perhaps TRBD1 or TRBD2 (5 bases each). CDR1 and CDR2 (germline): MNHEY, SVGAGI. Trimming left V 2 bases short and J 0 bases short, with 14 bases between. This CDR3 region has 16 residues. The CDR3 here is CASSYVGAGASYEQYF. For the CDR3, the DNA is TGTGCCAGCAGTTACGTCGGGGCCGGTGCCTCCTACGAGCAGTACTTC.

The chain couples TRBV6-1 to TRBJ2-5; D unclear. CDR3 length equals 14 residues. V lost 3 bases, J lost 4 bases, and 12 bases lay in between. Looked up from germline, CDR1 is MNHNS and CDR2 is SASEGT. The CDR3 bases are TGTGCCAGCAGTGAGGGTCCAAAGCCAGAGACCCAGTACTTC. This sequence encodes CASSEGPKPETQYF.

V gene TRBV5-6 combines with J gene TRBJ2-7; D could derive from TRBD1 or TRBD2 (6 bases each). The V and J ends lost 4 bases and 3 bases respectively, with 17 bases between them. Germline lookup yields CDR1 SGHDT and CDR2 YYEEEE. The CDR3 is 15 residues long. This CDR3 reads CASSRGWDTSYEQYF. As DNA, the CDR3 is TGTGCCAGCAGCCGGGGGTGGGACACCAGCTACGAGCAGTACTTC.

This clone is termed medium-sized (0.01 to 0.1%). The V call is TRBV27, the J call TRBJ2-5; 9 positions match TRBD1. After removal of 2 bases from V and 4 bases from J, the junction contained 11 bases not matched to a gene. The CDR3 loop spans 17 amino acids. The germline V gene encodes CDR1 MNHEY and CDR2 SMNVEV (reference sequence). The CDR3 sequence: CASSLTGGAVRRETQYF. The DNA for the CDR3 is TGTGCCAGCAGTTTAACAGGGGGCGCGGTCCGAAGAGAGACCCAGTACTTC.

This clone was detected only a few times. The rearrangement links TRBV5-1 to TRBJ1-2; D is uncertain. The ends were cut back, 4 bases at V and 8 bases at J, with 21 bases in the middle. CDR1 and CDR2 (germline): SGHRS, YFSETQ. This CDR3 has 15 residues. The CDR3 bases are TGCGCCAGCAGCCCCTACCCCTACACGGCGCCGGGCTACACCTTC. The encoded protein is CASSPYPYTAPGYTF.

V usage is TRBV10-3 and J usage is TRBJ2-7; D remains unclear. The germline CDR1 and CDR2 sequences are ENHRY and SYGVKD. The CDR3 length is 11 residues. Trimming cost V 9 bases and J 4 bases, with 10 bases left between them. DNA of the CDR3: TGTGCCATAAAAGACGATTACGAGCAGTACTTC. Its translation: CAIKDDYEQYF.

This chain uses TRBV29-1 with TRBJ1-2; tentative D call: TRBD1 (5 bases). Per germline, CDR1 SQVTM and CDR2 ANQGSEA. The CDR3 sequence is 14 residues long. Trimming pared 7 bases from V and 8 bases from J, leaving 23 bases between. In nucleotides, the CDR3 is TGCAGCGCCACAGGTCCTTTCCTCCCCGAGGGCTACACCTTC. Protein: CSATGPFLPEGYTF.

This clone has a handful of counts. The V and J genes are TRBV6-7 and TRBJ2-3, with TRBD1 identical over 9 bases. TRBV6-7 is treated as an ORF (open reading frame) with a function not yet certain. The CDR3 extends over 15 amino acids. Trimming at V came to 7 bases and at J to 1 base, leaving 6 bases not matched to a gene. Written as DNA, the CDR3 is TGTGCCAGCATCCCCGGGACAGGGCGCACAGATACGCAGTATTTT. It specifies CASIPGTGRTDTQYF.

This clone was picked up a small number of times. This rearrangement joins TRBV4-1 to TRBJ2-7, with D possibly TRBD1 on 6 matching bases. The V gene's germline CDR1 is MGHRA and CDR2 YSYEKL. The CDR3 extends over 15 amino acids. V shed 0 bases and J shed 2 bases, with 11 bases lying between them. CDR3 in amino acids: CASSQDRAGAYEQYF. DNA for the CDR3: TGCGCCAGCAGCCAAGATCGGGCAGGGGCCTACGAGCAGTACTTC.

J is TRBJ2-1 and V is TRBV7-9; 10 bases are a match to TRBD2. This CDR3 has 16 residues. J was trimmed by 4 bases and V by 4 bases; bases with no gene match: 7. Per germline, CDR1 SEHNR and CDR2 FQNEAQ (reference sequence). CDR3 coding DNA: TGTGCCAGCAGCTCCTTAGCGGGGGGACCGTACAATGAGCAGTTCTTC. This translates into CASSSLAGGPYNEQFF.

The chain uses TRBV13 and TRBJ1-2; 8 positions match TRBD1. After removal of 2 bases from V and 6 bases from J, the junction contained 14 bases not matched to a gene. Germline CDR1 reads PRHDT; CDR2 reads FYEKMQ (reference sequence). This CDR3 has 17 amino acids. As DNA, the CDR3 is TGTGCCAGCAGCTTACGCCAGGGGACAGGCCTTAGGGATGGCTACACCTTC. It specifies CASSLRQGTGLRDGYTF.

V usage is TRBV5-1 and J usage is TRBJ2-7; D is unresolved. The germline V and J ends were trimmed by 0 bases and 3 bases, with 13 bases remaining between them. This CDR3 is 15 amino acids long. Germline lookup yields CDR1 SGHRS and CDR2 YFSETQ. The CDR3 reads CASSLGPGGVYEQYF. CDR3 DNA: TGCGCCAGCAGCTTGGGCCCGGGCGGCGTCTACGAGCAGTACTTC.